The clone carrying this TCR beta chain was detected ten times or more. This sample is drawn from a study of neurological immune-mediated disorders. CDR3 length: 13 amino acids. Trimming removed 5 bases at V and 5 bases at J, with 12 bases between. CDR1 SNHLY and CDR2 FYNNEI come from the germline V gene. MiXCR was run by TCRdb on the 5' RACE reads, yielding one entry per CDR3 protein. The sample records about 62,000 distinct CDR3 sequences, around 3.8% being singletons. The sequencing sample was made of PBMCs. The V and J genes are TRBV2 and TRBJ1-1, with no clear D. This TCR was recovered from a woman aged 45-65 years with multiple sclerosis. CDR3 protein: CASSLLGVTEAFF. In DNA form, the CDR3 reads TGTGCCAGCAGTTTACTCGGGGTTACTGAAGCTTTCTTT.